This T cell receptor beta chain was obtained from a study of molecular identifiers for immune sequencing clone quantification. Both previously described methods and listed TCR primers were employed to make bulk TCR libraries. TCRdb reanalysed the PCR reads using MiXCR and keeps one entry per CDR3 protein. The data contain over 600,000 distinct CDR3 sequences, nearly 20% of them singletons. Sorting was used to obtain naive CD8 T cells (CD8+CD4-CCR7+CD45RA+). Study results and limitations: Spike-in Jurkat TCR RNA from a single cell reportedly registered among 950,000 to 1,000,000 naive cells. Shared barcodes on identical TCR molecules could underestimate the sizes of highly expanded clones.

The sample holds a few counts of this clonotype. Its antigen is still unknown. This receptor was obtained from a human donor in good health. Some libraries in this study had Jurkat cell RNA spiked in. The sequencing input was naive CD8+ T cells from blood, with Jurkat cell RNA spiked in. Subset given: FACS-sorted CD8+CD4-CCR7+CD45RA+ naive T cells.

CDR3 protein: CASSIDGRGEAFF. The CDR3 coding sequence is TGTGCCAGTAGTATAGATGGACGTGGTGAAGCTTTCTTT. This chain uses TRBV19 with TRBJ1-1; the D is unclear. This CDR3 has 13 residues. The germline V gene encodes CDR1 LNHDA and CDR2 SQIVND (reference sequence). V gave up 0 bases and J gave up 7 bases, with 9 bases separating them.